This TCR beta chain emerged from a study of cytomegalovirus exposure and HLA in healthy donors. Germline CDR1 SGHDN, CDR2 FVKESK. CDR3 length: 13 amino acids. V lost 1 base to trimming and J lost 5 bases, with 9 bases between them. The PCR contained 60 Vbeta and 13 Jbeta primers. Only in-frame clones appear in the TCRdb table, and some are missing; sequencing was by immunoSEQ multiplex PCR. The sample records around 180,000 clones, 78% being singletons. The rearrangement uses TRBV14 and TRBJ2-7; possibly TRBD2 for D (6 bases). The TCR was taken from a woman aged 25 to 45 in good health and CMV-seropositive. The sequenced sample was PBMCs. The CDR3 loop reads CASSQVSGDEQYF. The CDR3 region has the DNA TGTGCCAGCAGCCAAGTTTCGGGAGACGAGCAGTACTTC.